Given below is one T cell receptor (beta chain) in context. Assay: immunoSEQ multiplex PCR; the TCRdb copy retains only in-frame clones and omits some. This sample has some 190,000 clones, with approximately 80% found just once. The sample is drawn from a study of blood T cell repertoires in COVID-19. There are 16 residues in the CDR3. The germline CDR1 and CDR2 sequences are MNHEY and SMNVEV (reference sequence). Trimming shortened V by 5 bases and J by 3 bases, and 17 bases separated the two germline ends. This TCR was recovered from a man in his 60s who had been exposed to COVID-19. V gene TRBV27 combines with J gene TRBJ2-1; D perhaps matches TRBD1 (6 bases). The sample taken for sequencing was PBMCs or T cells enriched from blood (not recorded which). The CDR3 here is CASSPGPQGNYNEQFF. The CDR3 DNA follows: TGTGCCAGCAGTCCCGGGCCACAGGGAAACTACAATGAGCAGTTCTTC.